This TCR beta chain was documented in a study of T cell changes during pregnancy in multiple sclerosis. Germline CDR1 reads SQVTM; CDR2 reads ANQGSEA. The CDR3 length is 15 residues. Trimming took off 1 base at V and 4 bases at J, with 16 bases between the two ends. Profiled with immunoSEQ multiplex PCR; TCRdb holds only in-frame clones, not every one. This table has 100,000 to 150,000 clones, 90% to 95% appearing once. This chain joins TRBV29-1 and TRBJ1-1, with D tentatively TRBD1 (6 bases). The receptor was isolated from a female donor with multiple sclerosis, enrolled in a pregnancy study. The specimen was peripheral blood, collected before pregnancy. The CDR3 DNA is TGCAGCGTTGAAGGTCGGGCAGGGGCGAGCACTGAAGCTTTCTTT. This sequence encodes CSVEGRAGASTEAFF.